Below, 5 T cell receptor beta chains from the same sample are listed, as sequenced in a study of T cells after posttransplantation cyclophosphamide (dated by TCRdb to about 2016). The control group consisted of around ten patients who received myeloablative marrow transplants with methotrexate plus a calcineurin inhibitor and who were sampled 1 year after transplant. The protocol used for the library was the immunoSEQ multiplex PCR assay. The clones in this table, taken by TCRdb from immuneACCESS, are in-frame only. Not every clone is retained; where verified, under half of the shortfall comes from an unresolved V gene, and the cause of the rest is unknown. This sample gives about 20,000 clones in total; approximately 88% of them show up just once. The top ten hold under 9.5% of the sample. The input for sequencing was PBMCs, taken after an allogeneic stem cell transplant with a calcineurin inhibitor and methotrexate. Receptors were obtained from a female patient aged 50-59 years who received an allogeneic stem cell transplant from an unrelated donor, was CMV-positive, and had chronic GVHD only. Following a transplant, some T cells may be graft donor cells, not patient cells.

The chain recombines TRBV18 with TRBJ1-2; TRBD1 aligns across 8 bases. The CDR3 is made up of 17 amino acids. Germline assignment: CDR1 KGHSH and CDR2 LQKENI. V lost 5 bases, J lost 6 bases, and 17 bases stayed unmatched. The CDR3 DNA is TGTGCCAGCTCAGACCGGGACAGGCCCACCTCCGACGATGGCTACACCTTC. Translation gives CASSDRDRPTSDDGYTF.

The table lists this clone with a count of one. The rearrangement uses TRBV7-8 and TRBJ2-1; maybe TRBD2 (5 bases). The CDR3 spans 11 residues. V was shortened by 5 bases and J by 10 bases, with 9 bases between the two germline ends. Germline loops: CDR1 SGHVS, CDR2 FQNEAQ. The CDR3 spells CASSPPGEQFF. CDR3 bases: TGTGCCAGCAGCCCACCGGGGGAGCAGTTCTTC.

The rearrangement joins TRBV6-1 to TRBJ1-4; D unresolved. The CDR3 sequence is 13 residues long. Germline lookup yields CDR1 MNHNS and CDR2 SASEGT. Deletions cut 4 bases from V and 7 bases from J, with 10 bases between. The CDR3 protein is CASSVRRGEKLFF. CDR3 DNA sequence: TGTGCCAGCAGTGTGCGGAGAGGTGAAAAACTGTTTTTT.

The chain is built from TRBV29-1 and TRBJ2-5; D is uncertain. This CDR3 is 12 amino acids long. Germline CDR1 is SQVTM and CDR2 is ANQGSEA. V dropped 6 bases and J dropped 5 bases, with 13 bases sitting between them. CDR3 DNA sequence: TGCAGCGTAGAAAGGCTAGACGAGACCCAGTACTTC. Protein: CSVERLDETQYF.

The V call is TRBV27, the J call TRBJ2-5, with a weak D call TRBD2 (6 bases). The DNA matches TRBJ2-7 better at its end, which makes the J call doubtful. Germline V gene sequence: CDR1 MNHEY, CDR2 SMNVEV (reference sequence). The CDR3 is 16 amino acids. DNA for the CDR3: TGTGCCAGCAGTTTATCGCGACTAGAGTTCACCTACGAGCAGTACTTC. Its protein product is CASSLSRLEFTYEQYF.